The sequence of this TCR beta chain was determined in a study of T cell repertoires in cytomegalovirus infection (dated by TCRdb to between 2018 and 2021). Describing the broader study: Donor HLA type was relevant to the analysis, as public TCR beta signatures indicated carriage of CMV infection together with the matching HLA type.

TCRdb lists the instrument as Illumina HiSeq 1500. The public reads were quality trimmed at Q25 with fastp and then assembled into clones with MiXCR by TCRdb, keeping productive beta chains. Entries that share a CDR3 protein sequence are merged under the most common genes and DNA. This sample lists some 250,000 distinct CDR3 sequences; approximately 8.3% were detected once. Roughly 16% of the sample belongs to the ten largest clones. In the case of this clonotype: There is no known antigen for this receptor. Per-base qualities were not stored, and no clone one base away is much larger.

As encoded in the germline V gene, CDR1 is MNHEY while CDR2 is SVGEGT. The junction shows trimming of 6 bases on V and 5 bases on J, and the gene matches do not reach 15 bases of it. Including cysteine and phenylalanine, the CDR3 has 16 amino acids. CDR3 DNA only is kept here, 48 bases in frame from base 1. What the research found in general, with its limitations: The ex vivo response was dominated by HLA-C-restricted CMV-specific TCR beta clonotypes, which also provided the single most frequent clonotype in two of eight donors. Cumulative frequency of public TCR beta family members discriminated carriers of CMV infection plus the relevant HLA type in this cohort and an independent 352-donor cohort.

What was sequenced was PBMCs. This receptor chain uses TRBV6-2 or TRBV6-3 and TRBJ2-5, with 7 bases matching TRBD2. The receptor's source is a human donor in good health (CMV status not recorded). Some clones in this sample may be carry-over from other donors' samples. CDR3 sequence: CASSRSPGGGKETQYF. The DNA is as follows: TGTGCCAGCAGCCGTAGCCCCGGCGGGGGAAAGGAGACCCAGTACTTC.